There are many counts of the clone carrying this TCR beta chain. The antigen is undetermined. The source of the sample is a study of identical twins. Among all donors, each was a healthy Caucasian. Study conclusions and caveats: Carriage of fewer insertions was seen in abundant cord blood beta clonotypes, whereas memory repertoires showed none. Conclusions were drawn cross-sectionally by statistical analysis, without following the same donors.

CDR3 size: 14 residues. V gave up 2 bases and J gave up 2 bases; unmatched junction bases: 4. The germline V gene has CDR1 SQVTM and CDR2 ANQGSEA. Template switching added a universal primer binding site, and final cDNA carried unique molecular identifiers. TCRdb re-analysed the 5' RACE reads in MiXCR, keeping a single row per CDR3 protein. The top ten hold approximately 0.29% of the sample, which has around 1.7 million distinct CDR3 sequences, 25% to 35% seen once. The receptor was isolated from a newborn girl in good health. Sequencing input: cord blood. The chain recombines TRBV29-1 with TRBJ2-7, with 9 positions matching TRBD1. The CDR3 DNA reads TGCAGCGTTGAATACGGGACAGGGCCCTACGAGCAGTACTTC. The encoded protein is CSVEYGTGPYEQYF.